These 24 T cell receptor beta chains originate from one sample sequenced in a study of CD8 T cells in Susac syndrome. The authors reverse transcribed about 0.5 to 1 ug RNA with random hexamers. TCRdb re-derived calls from the immunoSEQ multiplex PCR reads in MiXCR, one entry per CDR3 protein. Found here are 67,000 or so distinct CDR3 sequences, roughly 93% of them singletons; the top ten hold over 0.12%. The sequenced sample was CD4+ T cells from PBMCs. The source of these receptors is a human donor with Susac syndrome.

This clonotype was counted once. The chain is built from TRBV29-1 and TRBJ1-2, with 11 bases identical to TRBD1. The CDR3 totals 15 residues. After removal of 6 bases from V and 3 bases from J, the junction contained 9 bases not matched to a gene. CDR1 SQVTM and CDR2 ANQGSEA come from the germline V gene. The chain's CDR3 is CSVAPGTGGYYGYTF. As DNA, the CDR3 is TGCAGCGTCGCCCCTGGGACAGGGGGGTACTATGGCTACACCTTC.

The chain combines TRBV5-1 with TRBJ2-1; TRBD2 matches 7 bases. The trim removed 4 bases at V and 7 bases at J, leaving 11 bases unmatched. The CDR3 spans 15 residues. Germline values: CDR1 SGHRS, CDR2 YFSETQ. DNA of the CDR3: TGCGCCAGCAGCACTTCGGGGGGAGCGCGAAATGAGCAGTTCTTC. Translation: CASSTSGGARNEQFF. Full variable domain (rest looked up from reference TRBV5-1 and TRBJ2-1): KAGVTQTPRYLIKTRGQQVTLSCSPISGHRSVSWYQQTPGQGLQFLFEYFSETQRNKGNFPGRFSGRQFSNSRSEMNVSTLELGDSALYLCASSTSGGARNEQFFGPGTRLTVL.

The rearrangement joins TRBV6-2 or TRBV6-3 to TRBJ2-3; 12 bases map to TRBD2. CDR1 and CDR2 (germline): MNHEY, SVGEGT. V shed 2 bases and J 6 bases; nucleotides not matched to a gene: 12. This CDR3 is 18 amino acids long. CDR3 nucleotide sequence: TGTGCCAGCAGTTACAGACTAGCGGGGGCCCCCAGGTCGGATACGCAGTATTTT. As protein: CASSYRLAGAPRSDTQYF.

This sequence joins TRBV27 and TRBJ1-4; D might be TRBD1 (5 bases). Germline V gene data show CDR1 as MNHEY and CDR2 as SMNVEV (reference sequence). This CDR3 comprises 17 residues. Deletions cut 8 bases from V and 6 bases from J, with 25 bases between. CDR3 protein: CASGPDYIGARDEKLFF. The CDR3 DNA reads TGTGCCAGCGGGCCGGATTATATCGGGGCGAGGGATGAAAAACTGTTTTTT.

The rearrangement uses TRBV6-2 or TRBV6-3 and TRBJ2-3; tentatively, D is TRBD1 (6 bases). The CDR3 covers 15 residues. The germline V gene has CDR1 MNHEY and CDR2 SVGEGT. Trimming took off 6 bases at V and 1 base at J, with 14 bases between the two ends. The CDR3 loop is CASRYRDIRTDTQYF. Here the CDR3 DNA reads TGTGCCAGCAGATACAGGGACATACGCACAGATACGCAGTATTTT.

The chain has TRBV5-1 and TRBJ2-2; TRBD1 might be the D (6 bases). This CDR3 is built from 14 residues. The ends were cut back, 2 bases at V and 7 bases at J, with 12 bases in the middle. Germline values: CDR1 SGHRS, CDR2 YFSETQ. CDR3 region: CASSFQGPGGELFF. The CDR3, as DNA: TGCGCCAGCAGCTTTCAGGGGCCGGGCGGGGAGCTGTTTTTT.

This chain connects TRBV28 to TRBJ2-5; 9 bases agree with TRBD2. V lost 4 bases and J lost 9; bases outside the gene matches: 9. Germline assignment: CDR1 MDHEN and CDR2 SYDVKM. This CDR3 comprises 14 residues. The CDR3 is CASSSAGGQRAQYF. DNA of the CDR3: TGTGCCAGCAGTTCAGCGGGGGGCCAGCGTGCCCAGTACTTC. The variable domain in full, with the rest retrieved from reference TRBV28 and TRBJ2-5, is DVKVTQSSRYLVKRTGEKVFLECVQDMDHENMFWYRQDPGLGLRLIYFSYDVKMKEKGDIPEGYSVSREKKERFSLILESASTNQTSMYLCASSSAGGQRAQYFGPGTRLLVL.

This chain connects TRBV20-1 to TRBJ1-6; possibly TRBD1 for D (5 bases). CDR3 length: 13 residues. Germline CDR1 is DFQATT and CDR2 is SNEGSKA (reference sequence). CDR3 sequence (DNA): TGCAGCTCTAGTGGGGCGGATAATTCACCCCTCCACTTT. Protein: CSSSGADNSPLHF.

This chain links TRBV28 with TRBJ1-2; weak D call: TRBD1 (5 bases). The CDR3 runs to 12 residues. Deletions cut 6 bases from V and 8 bases from J, with 13 bases between. Per germline, CDR1 MDHEN and CDR2 SYDVKM. CDR3 sequence: CASRTRAGGYTF. For the CDR3, the DNA is TGTGCCAGCAGGACCCGGGCAGGGGGCTACACCTTC.

The genes are TRBV18 and TRBJ1-5; D possibly corresponds to TRBD1 (5 bases). There are 16 residues in the CDR3. V gave up 4 bases and J gave up 5 bases, with 18 bases separating them. The germline CDR1 and CDR2 sequences are KGHSH and LQKENI. The CDR3 region is CASSLGSPGPHQPQHF. The CDR3 bases are TGTGCCAGCTCACTTGGGAGTCCGGGGCCGCATCAGCCCCAGCATTTT. Full variable domain (rest looked up from reference TRBV18 and TRBJ1-5): NAGVMQNPRHLVRRRGQEARLRCSPMKGHSHVYWYRQLPEEGLKFMVYLQKENIIDESGMPKERFSAEFPKEGPSILRIQQVVRGDSAAYFCASSLGSPGPHQPQHFGDGTRLSIL.

The chain joins TRBV11-2 to TRBJ2-1, with 13 bases aligning to TRBD2. The germline V gene has CDR1 SGHAT and CDR2 FQNNGV. The CDR3 runs to 18 residues. The V gene end was trimmed by 4 bases and the J gene end by 7 bases; junction bases not matched to a gene: 13. CDR3 residues: CASSSLRVTSGGQNEQFF. The CDR3 DNA follows: TGTGCCAGCAGCTCCCTCCGAGTGACTAGCGGGGGGCAAAATGAGCAGTTCTTC.

V gene TRBV10-3 combines with J gene TRBJ1-2; no definite D call. From germline, CDR1 is ENHRY and CDR2 SYGVKD. CDR3 size: 14 residues. Trimming removed 7 bases from V and 7 bases from J, with 19 bases in between. This chain's CDR3 is CAITVGSGSGGYTF. CDR3 nucleotide sequence: TGTGCCATCACCGTCGGAAGTGGTTCCGGTGGCTACACCTTC.

This clonotype appeared a few times. The chain carries TRBV6-5 and TRBJ1-5, with a weak D call TRBD1 (5 bases). This CDR3 contains 15 residues. CDR1 and CDR2 from the germline V gene are MNHEY and SVGAGI. The V and J ends lost 0 bases and 3 bases respectively, with 9 bases between them. The CDR3 sequence is CASSYSRQSNQPQHF. The DNA of the CDR3 is TGTGCCAGCAGTTACTCCCGACAGTCCAATCAGCCCCAGCATTTT.

The chain couples TRBV7-2 to TRBJ1-2, with D unclear. The CDR3 loop spans 13 amino acids. The V end lost 4 bases, the J end lost 8 bases, and 14 bases lay between the germline ends. Germline CDR1 reads SGHTA; CDR2 reads FQGNSA. The DNA for the CDR3 is TGTGCCAGCAGCTGGACCTTGGCGGAGGGCTACACCTTC. It is translated as CASSWTLAEGYTF.

The CDR3 spells CASSQGYNRHYGYTF. The CDR3 coding sequence is TGTGCCAGCAGCCAAGGTTACAACAGGCATTATGGCTACACCTTC. The chain employs TRBV14 and TRBJ1-2; D is perhaps TRBD1 (5 bases). Germline CDR1 is SGHDN and CDR2 is FVKESK. This CDR3 spans 15 amino acids. V lost 1 base to trimming and J lost 5 bases, with 14 bases between them. Looking up the rest from reference TRBV14 and TRBJ1-2 gives the full variable domain: EAGVTQFPSHSVIEKGQTVTLRCDPISGHDNLYWYRRVMGKEIKFLLHFVKESKQDESGMPNNRFLAERTGGTYSTLKVQPAELEDSGVYFCASSQGYNRHYGYTFGSGTRLTVV.

The chain employs TRBV18 and TRBJ1-5, with D possibly being TRBD1 (6 bases). Germline V gene sequence: CDR1 KGHSH, CDR2 LQKENI. The V end was cut by 2 bases, the J end by 1 base, with 12 bases between. This CDR3 has 16 residues. CDR3 region: CASSPARGASNQPQHF. CDR3 DNA sequence: TGTGCCAGCTCACCAGCTAGGGGGGCCAGCAATCAGCCCCAGCATTTT.

The CDR3 nucleotides read TGTGCCAGCAGTTACCCAGGGGCCTGGGCTGTCGAAGCTTTCTTT. Its translation: CASSYPGAWAVEAFF. V and J are TRBV6-2 or TRBV6-3 and TRBJ1-1; tentative D call: TRBD1 (6 bases). The V end lost 2 bases, the J end lost 8 bases, and 18 bases lay between the germline ends. CDR3 length: 15 amino acids. The germline CDR1 and CDR2 sequences are MNHEY and SVGEGT.

V is TRBV19 and J is TRBJ2-1, with 7 bases lining up with TRBD2. The V gene end was trimmed by 8 bases and the J gene end by 4 bases; junction bases not matched to a gene: 11. Germline V CDR1 and CDR2: LNHDA, SQIVND (reference sequence). The CDR3 has 15 amino acids. The CDR3, as DNA: TGTGCCAGTCGAACCCCGGGACTAACTTACAATGAGCAGTTCTTC. Its translation: CASRTPGLTYNEQFF.

The rearrangement uses TRBV28 and TRBJ1-2; D not certain. Germline loops: CDR1 MDHEN, CDR2 SYDVKM. V dropped 7 bases and J dropped 3 bases, with 15 bases sitting between them. The CDR3 consists of 14 residues. The CDR3: CASTTSTWDYGYTF. The CDR3 DNA reads TGTGCCAGCACCACGTCTACGTGGGACTATGGCTACACCTTC.

The chain combines TRBV28 with TRBJ2-3, with 8 positions matching TRBD2. With V trimmed by 1 base and J by 5 bases, 5 bases remained unmatched. Germline V gene lookup returns CDR1 MDHEN and CDR2 SYDVKM. The CDR3 is 15 amino acids. The CDR3 is CASSLFGGVRDTQYF. The CDR3 DNA reads as TGTGCCAGCAGTTTATTCGGGGGGGTTCGAGATACGCAGTATTTT.

The CDR3 loop reads CASSEVAGKAPEAFF. The CDR3 DNA reads TGTGCCAGCAGTGAAGTGGCAGGGAAGGCCCCTGAAGCTTTCTTT. The chain has TRBV2 and TRBJ1-1; weak D call: TRBD1 (5 bases). Trimming removed 1 base at V and 6 bases at J, with 15 bases between. The CDR3 has 15 amino acids. CDR1 SNHLY and CDR2 FYNNEI come from the germline V gene.

The V gene is TRBV12-3 or TRBV12-4, the J gene TRBJ1-6, with a possible D match to TRBD1 (5 bases). V was shortened by 4 bases and J by 6 bases, with 13 bases between the two germline ends. This CDR3 comprises 15 residues. The CDR3 nucleotides are TGTGCCAGCAGTTCCGGGACCCCAGTTAATTCACCCCTCCACTTT. It encodes CASSSGTPVNSPLHF.

As to this clonotype: One end of the junction does not line up with germline, which may come from a read error. V is TRBV20-1 and J is TRBJ1-2; D not certain. The CDR3 is 11 amino acids. CDR1 is DFQATT and CDR2 is SNEGSKA in the germline V gene (reference sequence). CDR3 region: CSALAQFGYTF. For the CDR3, the DNA is TGCAGTGCTCTAGCACAGTTTGGCTACACCTTT.

The CDR3 spells CASSLDARETQYF. The DNA for the CDR3 is TGTGCCAGCAGCTTAGACGCCAGGGAGACCCAGTACTTC. The chain carries TRBV7-9 and TRBJ2-5; D is unclear. Per germline, CDR1 SEHNR and CDR2 FQNEAQ (reference sequence). The CDR3 extends over 13 amino acids. V lost 1 base and J 5 bases, leaving 8 bases between the germline ends.